Listed below are T cell receptor beta chains from one sample, sequenced in a study of vaccination and CD4 T cells after COVID-19. MiXCR was run by TCRdb on the PCR reads, yielding one entry per CDR3 protein. The sample includes under 10,000 distinct CDR3 sequences, approximately 61% seen only once; the top ten take more than 15%. These receptors' antigens are unknown. Specimen: cultured CD4+ T cells from blood, collected after SARS-CoV-2 vaccination. Every receptor here comes from a human donor with COVID-19. The CDR3 runs from the conserved cysteine through the conserved F or W. A D gene is named only where the DNA matches it firmly. Some rows have no size entry. The others give once, few or many, or a class for an expanded clone.

j_gene: TRBJ2-2
abundance: few
len: 16
d_gene: NA
v_gene: TRBV18
CDR3aa: CASSPLPNANTGELFF
CDR3nt: TGTGCCAGCTCACCATTACCGAACGCGAACACCGGGGAGCTGTTTTTT

j_gene: TRBJ1-5
abundance: NA
len: 15
d_gene: NA
v_gene: TRBV19
CDR3aa: CASRNPTPGLQPQHF
CDR3nt: TGTGCCAGTAGAAACCCGACCCCAGGGCTCCAGCCCCAGCATTTT

j_gene: TRBJ2-7
abundance: NA
len: 12
d_gene: NA
v_gene: TRBV20-1
CDR3aa: CSAKWGSYEQYF
CDR3nt: TGCAGTGCCAAATGGGGCAGCTACGAGCAGTACTTC

j_gene: TRBJ2-1
abundance: once
len: 16
d_gene: TRBD2
v_gene: TRBV5-1
CDR3aa: CASSPSSGGLYNEQFF
CDR3nt: TGCGCCAGCAGCCCTTCGAGCGGGGGGCTCTACAATGAGCAGTTCTTC

j_gene: TRBJ1-1
abundance: NA
len: 15
d_gene: TRBD1
v_gene: TRBV10-1
CDR3aa: CASSSSTGMGTEAFF
CDR3nt: TGCGCCAGCAGTTCATCGACAGGGATGGGGACTGAAGCTTTCTTT

j_gene: TRBJ2-7
abundance: few
len: 14
d_gene: TRBD1
v_gene: TRBV6-2/TRBV6-3
CDR3aa: CASMRGTGKFEQYF
CDR3nt: TGTGCCAGCATGAGGGGGACAGGGAAATTCGAGCAGTACTTC

j_gene: TRBJ1-1
abundance: once
len: 14
d_gene: NA
v_gene: TRBV5-1
CDR3aa: CASSLAATNTEAFF
CDR3nt: TGCGCCAGCAGCTTGGCTGCGACGAACACTGAAGCTTTCTTT

j_gene: TRBJ1-1
abundance: few
len: 14
d_gene: TRBD1
v_gene: TRBV27
CDR3aa: CASSRQGADTEAFF
CDR3nt: TGTGCCAGCAGTCGACAGGGGGCGGACACTGAAGCTTTCTTT

j_gene: TRBJ2-5
abundance: NA
len: 12
d_gene: NA
v_gene: TRBV18
CDR3aa: CASSPPAETQYF
CDR3nt: TGTGCCAGCTCACCACCGGCAGAGACCCAGTACTTC

j_gene: TRBJ2-3
abundance: NA
len: 13
d_gene: NA
v_gene: TRBV15
CDR3aa: CATSSWGTDTQYF
CDR3nt: TGTGCCACCAGCAGTTGGGGCACAGATACGCAGTATTTT

j_gene: TRBJ2-7
abundance: NA
len: 18
d_gene: TRBD2
v_gene: TRBV11-2
CDR3aa: CASSLRGGVLIRSYEQYF
CDR3nt: TGTGCCAGCAGCTTAAGGGGAGGGGTCCTTATTAGATCCTACGAGCAGTACTTC

j_gene: TRBJ2-7
abundance: NA
len: 13
d_gene: NA
v_gene: TRBV19
CDR3aa: CASSIGRSYEQYF
CDR3nt: TGTGCCAGTAGTATCGGCAGGTCCTACGAGCAGTACTTC

j_gene: TRBJ2-2
abundance: once
len: 18
d_gene: NA
v_gene: TRBV20-1
CDR3aa: CSAPADHSMQTVTGELFF
CDR3nt: TGCAGTGCCCCTGCGGACCACTCTATGCAAACCGTGACCGGGGAGCTGTTTTTT

j_gene: TRBJ2-3
abundance: NA
len: 13
d_gene: NA
v_gene: TRBV10-2
CDR3aa: CASSALLRDTQYF
CDR3nt: TGCGCCAGCAGTGCGCTTCTCAGGGATACGCAGTATTTT

j_gene: TRBJ1-4
abundance: NA
len: 14
d_gene: NA
v_gene: TRBV6-1
CDR3aa: CASTMRGPKEKLFF
CDR3nt: TGTGCCAGCACCATGCGAGGTCCAAAGGAAAAACTGTTTTTT

j_gene: TRBJ1-6
abundance: NA
len: 16
d_gene: NA
v_gene: TRBV7-9
CDR3aa: CASSLVRGTDDSPLHF
CDR3nt: TGTGCCAGCAGCTTAGTTAGAGGGACTGATGATTCACCCCTCCACTTT

j_gene: TRBJ2-3
abundance: NA
len: 17
d_gene: TRBD2
v_gene: TRBV7-6
CDR3aa: CASSLEVAGSSTDTQYF
CDR3nt: TGTGCCAGCAGCTTAGAGGTAGCGGGTTCTAGCACAGATACGCAGTATTTT

j_gene: TRBJ1-1
abundance: once
len: 11
d_gene: NA
v_gene: TRBV20-1
CDR3aa: CSADMNTEAFF
CDR3nt: TGCAGTGCAGACATGAACACTGAAGCTTTCTTT

j_gene: TRBJ2-7
abundance: few
len: 13
d_gene: TRBD1
v_gene: TRBV5-1
CDR3aa: CASSDRGTYEQYF
CDR3nt: TGCGCCAGCAGCGACAGGGGGACCTACGAGCAGTACTTC

j_gene: TRBJ1-1
abundance: NA
len: 13
d_gene: NA
v_gene: TRBV20-1
CDR3aa: CSARDKPDTEAFF
CDR3nt: TGCAGTGCTAGAGATAAGCCGGACACTGAAGCTTTCTTT

j_gene: TRBJ2-7
abundance: NA
len: 12
d_gene: NA
v_gene: TRBV11-2
CDR3aa: CASSLELGEQYF
CDR3nt: TGTGCCAGCAGCTTAGAGTTGGGCGAGCAGTACTTC

j_gene: TRBJ2-3
abundance: NA
len: 13
d_gene: NA
v_gene: TRBV7-6
CDR3aa: CASSLDSTDTQYF
CDR3nt: TGTGCTAGCAGCTTAGACAGCACAGATACGCAGTATTTT

j_gene: TRBJ2-7
abundance: NA
len: 13
d_gene: NA
v_gene: TRBV7-9
CDR3aa: CASSFRDNKGQYF
CDR3nt: TGTGCCAGCAGCTTCCGGGACAATAAGGGGCAGTACTTC

j_gene: TRBJ2-3
abundance: NA
len: 17
d_gene: TRBD2
v_gene: TRBV7-2
CDR3aa: CASSSTSGGFSTDTQYF
CDR3nt: TGTGCCAGCAGCTCTACTAGCGGGGGCTTCTCCACAGATACGCAGTATTTT

j_gene: TRBJ2-1
abundance: NA
len: 15
d_gene: TRBD1
v_gene: TRBV14
CDR3aa: CASSLRDRARYEQFF
CDR3nt: TGTGCCAGCAGCCTCCGGGACAGGGCACGATATGAGCAGTTCTTC

j_gene: TRBJ1-5
abundance: NA
len: 17
d_gene: TRBD1
v_gene: TRBV6-2/TRBV6-3
CDR3aa: CASSPFGQGARNQPQHF
CDR3nt: TGTGCCAGCAGTCCCTTCGGACAGGGGGCACGCAATCAGCCCCAGCATTTT

j_gene: TRBJ2-3
abundance: NA
len: 15
d_gene: NA
v_gene: TRBV5-6
CDR3aa: CASSLYWGGTDTQYF
CDR3nt: TGTGCCAGCAGCTTGTATTGGGGGGGCACAGATACGCAGTATTTT

j_gene: TRBJ1-1
abundance: NA
len: 13
d_gene: NA
v_gene: TRBV30
CDR3aa: CAWRPGQNTEAFF
CDR3nt: TGTGCCTGGAGGCCGGGACAGAACACTGAAGCTTTCTTT

j_gene: TRBJ2-7
abundance: NA
len: 14
d_gene: NA
v_gene: TRBV7-8
CDR3aa: CASSLVSGTYEQYF
CDR3nt: TGTGCCAGCAGCTTAGTGTCGGGAACCTACGAGCAGTACTTC

j_gene: TRBJ2-2
abundance: few
len: 16
d_gene: NA
v_gene: TRBV7-2
CDR3aa: CASSLGAGGRTGELFF
CDR3nt: TGTGCCAGCAGCTTAGGGGCAGGGGGGAGGACCGGGGAGCTGTTTTTT

j_gene: TRBJ1-5
abundance: NA
len: 12
d_gene: NA
v_gene: TRBV12-3/TRBV12-4
CDR3aa: CASSQGNQPQHF
CDR3nt: TGTGCCAGCAGCCAGGGTAATCAGCCCCAGCATTTT

j_gene: TRBJ2-5
abundance: NA
len: 14
d_gene: TRBD1
v_gene: TRBV20-1
CDR3aa: CSARGKGYQETQYF
CDR3nt: TGCAGTGCCAGGGGGAAAGGGTACCAAGAGACCCAGTACTTC

j_gene: TRBJ1-5
abundance: NA
len: 14
d_gene: NA
v_gene: TRBV6-2/TRBV6-3
CDR3aa: CASSPDPFNQPQHF
CDR3nt: TGTGCCAGCAGTCCGGACCCTTTCAATCAGCCCCAGCATTTT

j_gene: TRBJ2-1
abundance: few
len: 12
d_gene: TRBD2
v_gene: TRBV2
CDR3aa: CASTSGGNEQFF
CDR3nt: TGTGCCAGCACTAGCGGGGGGAATGAGCAGTTCTTC

j_gene: TRBJ2-3
abundance: NA
len: 16
d_gene: NA
v_gene: TRBV7-2
CDR3aa: CASSLGWPASPDTQYF
CDR3nt: TGTGCCAGCAGCTTAGGGTGGCCGGCTTCACCGGATACGCAGTATTTT

j_gene: TRBJ2-3
abundance: NA
len: 16
d_gene: NA
v_gene: TRBV24-1
CDR3aa: CATSDPKSGNTDTQYF
CDR3nt: TGTGCCACCAGTGACCCGAAGTCGGGTAACACAGATACGCAGTATTTT

j_gene: TRBJ1-5
abundance: NA
len: 11
d_gene: NA
v_gene: TRBV30
CDR3aa: CAWSVGRYKHF
CDR3nt: TGTGCCTGGAGTGTTGGGAGGTACAAGCATTTT

j_gene: TRBJ2-1
abundance: NA
len: 15
d_gene: NA
v_gene: TRBV20-1
CDR3aa: CSATNERTVYNERFF
CDR3nt: TGCAGTGCTACCAACGAGAGGACAGTTTACAATGAGCGGTTCTTC

j_gene: TRBJ1-1
abundance: NA
len: 15
d_gene: TRBD1
v_gene: TRBV6-1
CDR3aa: CASSRGGQANTEAFF
CDR3nt: TGTGCCAGCAGTAGAGGGGGACAGGCGAACACTGAAGCTTTCTTT

j_gene: TRBJ2-7
abundance: once
len: 14
d_gene: TRBD1
v_gene: TRBV12-3/TRBV12-4
CDR3aa: CASRTGTGTYEQYF
CDR3nt: TGTGCCAGCAGGACCGGGACAGGAACCTACGAGCAGTACTTC

j_gene: TRBJ1-2
abundance: NA
len: 14
d_gene: NA
v_gene: TRBV6-1
CDR3aa: CASSGEAANYGYTF
CDR3nt: TGTGCCAGCAGTGGAGAAGCTGCTAACTATGGCTACACCTTC

j_gene: TRBJ2-3
abundance: large
len: 15
d_gene: TRBD1
v_gene: TRBV6-4
CDR3aa: CASSAETGATHTQYF
CDR3nt: TGTGCCAGCAGTGCCGAGACAGGGGCCACTCATACGCAGTATTTT

j_gene: TRBJ2-7
abundance: NA
len: 15
d_gene: NA
v_gene: TRBV27
CDR3aa: CASSHRPGTGGEQYF
CDR3nt: TGTGCCAGCAGTCACCGCCCCGGTACAGGTGGAGAGCAGTACTTC

j_gene: TRBJ2-5
abundance: NA
len: 13
d_gene: TRBD2
v_gene: TRBV2
CDR3aa: CASRRGGGETQYF
CDR3nt: TGTGCCAGCAGGCGGGGGGGAGGAGAGACCCAGTACTTC

j_gene: TRBJ1-5
abundance: NA
len: 15
d_gene: NA
v_gene: TRBV18
CDR3aa: CASSPGDYSNQPQHF
CDR3nt: TGTGCCAGCTCACCGGGGGATTATAGCAATCAGCCCCAGCATTTT

j_gene: TRBJ1-1
abundance: few
len: 15
d_gene: TRBD1
v_gene: TRBV6-5
CDR3aa: CASSFTGGKNTEAFF
CDR3nt: TGTGCCAGCAGTTTCACAGGGGGAAAGAACACTGAAGCTTTCTTT

j_gene: TRBJ2-2
abundance: few
len: 17
d_gene: NA
v_gene: TRBV20-1
CDR3aa: CSARDIGQGGYTGELFF
CDR3nt: TGCAGTGCTAGAGATATTGGACAAGGCGGGTACACCGGGGAGCTGTTTTTT

j_gene: TRBJ2-5
abundance: once
len: 13
d_gene: NA
v_gene: TRBV5-1
CDR3aa: CASSRGGEETQYF
CDR3nt: TGCGCCAGCAGCCGTGGGGGAGAGGAGACCCAGTACTTC

j_gene: TRBJ1-2
abundance: NA
len: 17
d_gene: TRBD1
v_gene: TRBV28
CDR3aa: CASGEIRLGQGANGYTF
CDR3nt: TGTGCCAGCGGCGAAATAAGACTGGGACAGGGGGCGAATGGCTACACCTTC

j_gene: TRBJ2-5
abundance: NA
len: 13
d_gene: NA
v_gene: TRBV19
CDR3aa: CASSIDPGPAQYF
CDR3nt: TGTGCCAGTAGTATAGATCCTGGCCCGGCCCAGTACTTC

j_gene: TRBJ2-3
abundance: few
len: 13
d_gene: NA
v_gene: TRBV7-2
CDR3aa: CASSLGSADTQYF
CDR3nt: TGTGCCAGCAGCTTAGGATCTGCAGATACGCAGTATTTT

j_gene: TRBJ1-2
abundance: few
len: 12
d_gene: NA
v_gene: TRBV19
CDR3aa: CASQKANYGYTF
CDR3nt: TGTGCCAGTCAGAAAGCTAACTATGGCTACACCTTC

j_gene: TRBJ1-5
abundance: NA
len: 17
d_gene: TRBD1
v_gene: TRBV6-5
CDR3aa: CASSYRPPDRGTQPQHF
CDR3nt: TGTGCCAGCAGTTACCGTCCCCCTGACAGGGGGACTCAGCCCCAGCATTTT

j_gene: TRBJ2-7
abundance: NA
len: 12
d_gene: NA
v_gene: TRBV15
CDR3aa: CATSGTDYEQYF
CDR3nt: TGTGCCACCAGTGGCACGGACTACGAGCAGTACTTC

j_gene: TRBJ2-5
abundance: NA
len: 12
d_gene: TRBD2
v_gene: TRBV30
CDR3aa: CAWSRGGETQYF
CDR3nt: TGTGCCTGGAGTCGGGGGGGAGAGACCCAGTACTTC

j_gene: TRBJ1-2
abundance: NA
len: 14
d_gene: TRBD1
v_gene: TRBV30
CDR3aa: CAWRGQGGTYGYTF
CDR3nt: TGTGCCTGGAGGGGACAGGGGGGTACTTATGGCTACACCTTC

j_gene: TRBJ1-5
abundance: NA
len: 15
d_gene: NA
v_gene: TRBV7-9
CDR3aa: CASSSAGQGYQPQHF
CDR3nt: TGTGCCAGCAGCTCCGCCGGCCAGGGGTATCAGCCCCAGCATTTT

j_gene: TRBJ1-2
abundance: NA
len: 12
d_gene: TRBD1
v_gene: TRBV12-3/TRBV12-4
CDR3aa: CASRWTGSGYTF
CDR3nt: TGTGCCAGCAGATGGACAGGGAGCGGCTACACCTTC

j_gene: TRBJ2-2
abundance: NA
len: 14
d_gene: NA
v_gene: TRBV2
CDR3aa: CASRGSRDTGELFF
CDR3nt: TGTGCCAGCAGAGGATCCAGGGACACCGGGGAGCTGTTTTTT

j_gene: TRBJ1-5
abundance: once
len: 16
d_gene: TRBD1
v_gene: TRBV6-1
CDR3aa: CASNGPGTGPNQPQHF
CDR3nt: TGTGCCAGCAACGGACCCGGGACAGGGCCCAATCAGCCCCAGCATTTT